Below are 23 T cell receptor beta chains sequenced from a single sample in a study of cytomegalovirus exposure and HLA in healthy donors (TCRdb year 2017). The protocol used for the library was the immunoSEQ multiplex PCR assay. For the multiplex PCR, a mixture combining 60 forward primers for TCR Vbeta segments and 13 reverse primers for TCR Jbeta segments was used. This immuneACCESS table, as held by TCRdb, lists in-frame sequences with V and J called but not all clones. Of the missing ones, under half trace to an unresolved V gene in checked studies; the others have no known cause. The table for this sample lists over 150,000 clones; approximately 84% of them were counted only once. About 3.1% of the sample is held by the ten biggest clonotypes. Sequencing was done on a sample of PBMCs. The receptors were sampled from a woman aged 45-59 years in good health and CMV-seropositive.

The chain employs TRBV7-9 and TRBJ2-7; the match to TRBD1 covers 10 bases. CDR1 is SEHNR, CDR2 FQNEAQ, per germline (reference sequence). V was pared by 5 bases and J by 4 bases, with 11 bases of the junction left unmatched. The CDR3 consists of 16 residues. This CDR3 reads CASSPRTGGIRYEQYF. CDR3 coding DNA: TGTGCCAGCAGCCCCCGGACAGGGGGTATTCGGTACGAGCAGTACTTC. Full variable domain (rest looked up from reference TRBV7-9 and TRBJ2-7): DTGVSQNPRHKITKRGQNVTFRCDPISEHNRLYWYRQTLGQGPEFLTYFQNEAQLEKSRLLSDRFSAERPKGSFSTLEIQRTEQGDSAMYLCASSPRTGGIRYEQYFGPGTRLTVT.

This chain's CDR3 is CASSPQRYEQYF. CDR3 nucleotide sequence: TGTGCCAGCAGCCCACAACGCTACGAGCAGTACTTC. The V and J genes are TRBV7-8 and TRBJ2-7; D is uncertain. The CDR3 is 12 residues long. Trimming took 5 bases from V and 3 from J, leaving 8 bases between them. Per germline, CDR1 SGHVS and CDR2 FQNEAQ.

V gene TRBV30 combines with J gene TRBJ2-6, with D tentatively TRBD1 (5 bases). The germline V gene encodes CDR1 GTSNPN and CDR2 SVGIG (reference sequence). V lost 0 bases and J 0 bases, leaving 12 bases between the germline ends. CDR3 length: 17 residues. CDR3 in amino acids: CAWSVVGAHSGANVLTF. The CDR3 DNA sequence: TGTGCCTGGAGTGTGGTAGGGGCCCACTCTGGGGCCAACGTCCTGACTTTC.

The CDR3 here is CASSQEVGDTFNEKLFF. CDR3 DNA sequence: TGCGCCAGCAGCCAAGAGGTTGGGGACACCTTTAATGAAAAACTGTTTTTT. The V gene is TRBV4-3, the J gene TRBJ1-4; D is possibly TRBD1 (6 bases). The CDR3 contains 17 residues. With 0 bases removed from V and 4 bases from J, the gap between germline ends came to 15 bases. Germline V CDR1 and CDR2: LGHNA, YSLEER.

For this clone: In the same sample, other DNA sequences code for this CDR3. This chain links TRBV6-5 with TRBJ1-2; TRBD1 matches at 7 bases. V was pared by 6 bases and J by 4 bases, with 5 bases of the junction left unmatched. The CDR3 runs 13 residues. Per the germline V gene, CDR1 is MNHEY and CDR2 is SVGAGI. CDR3 in amino acids: CASSPGQLYGYTF. CDR3 DNA sequence: TGTGCCAGCAGCCCGGGACAGCTCTATGGCTACACCTTC.

J is TRBJ2-5 and V is TRBV7-9, with unresolved D. Germline V gene data show CDR1 as SEHNR and CDR2 as FQNEAQ (reference sequence). The CDR3 is made up of 13 amino acids. The germline V and J ends were trimmed by 6 bases and 3 bases, with 11 bases remaining between them. CDR3 nucleotides: TGTGCCAGCAGTCGAGGAATGGAAGAGACCCAGTACTTC. It yields the protein CASSRGMEETQYF.

The chain recombines TRBV7-2 with TRBJ1-2; perhaps TRBD1 as D (5 bases). The V gene's germline CDR1 is SGHTA and CDR2 FQGNSA. Trimming cost V 8 bases and J 4 bases, with 17 bases left between them. The CDR3 length is 14 residues. The DNA of the CDR3 is TGTGCCAGCGGACCTCGGGGGGGATTCTATGGCTACACCTTC. Amino acid sequence: CASGPRGGFYGYTF. The full variable domain, rest sourced from reference TRBV7-2 and TRBJ1-2, is GAGVSQSPSNKVTEKGKDVELRCDPISGHTALYWYRQSLGQGLEFLIYFQGNSAPDKSGLPSDRFSAERTGGSVSTLTIQRTQQEDSAVYLCASGPRGGFYGYTFGSGTRLTVV.

The V and J genes are TRBV18 and TRBJ2-7; 7 bases line up with TRBD1. Trimming cost V 5 bases and J 3 bases; bases outside gene matches: 4. The germline V gene has CDR1 KGHSH and CDR2 LQKENI. The CDR3 loop spans 13 amino acids. CDR3 sequence (DNA): TGTGCCAGCTCATCTACAGGGGACTACGAGCAGTACTTC. This sequence encodes CASSSTGDYEQYF.

This clone has only one observation. The chain is built from TRBV6-1 and TRBJ1-3, with D possibly being TRBD1 (6 bases). Looked up from germline, CDR1 is MNHNS and CDR2 is SASEGT. CDR3 size: 16 residues. V was cut by 2 bases and J by 8 bases, with 19 bases left in between. CDR3 bases: TGTGCCAGCAGTGAAATGCGCGGACAGACCCGTGACACCATATATTTT. Amino acids: CASSEMRGQTRDTIYF.

The chain joins TRBV20-1 to TRBJ2-1; possibly TRBD2 for D (5 bases). Germline CDR1 and CDR2: DFQATT and SNEGSKA (reference sequence). The CDR3 is 11 amino acids. The V and J ends lost 5 bases and 12 bases respectively, with 14 bases between them. In DNA form, the CDR3 reads TGCAGTGCTGAGGGCCCCCCTGGGCAGTTCTTC. It yields the protein CSAEGPPGQFF.

The chain combines TRBV29-1 with TRBJ2-1; 9 bases map to TRBD2. Germline CDR1 and CDR2: SQVTM and ANQGSEA. The CDR3 has 15 residues. V shed 4 bases, J shed 7 bases, and the junction held 11 bases outside the gene matches. CDR3 bases: TGCAGCGTTGCCCTGGGACTAGCAGGGGTGAATGAGCAGTTCTTC. Its protein product is CSVALGLAGVNEQFF.

This chain connects TRBV9 to TRBJ2-3; D might be TRBD1 (5 bases). CDR3 size: 13 residues. Trimming removed 2 bases from V and 6 bases from J, with 10 bases in between. CDR1 SGDLS and CDR2 YYNGEE come from the germline V gene. The CDR3 reads CASSVDNGDTQYF. CDR3 DNA: TGTGCCAGCAGCGTGGACAACGGGGATACGCAGTATTTT.

The V gene is TRBV19, the J gene TRBJ1-2; 9 nucleotides align to TRBD1. The CDR3 is made up of 14 amino acids. Germline CDR1 LNHDA, CDR2 SQIVND (reference sequence). J was trimmed by 8 bases and V by 6 bases; bases with no gene match: 10. The CDR3 DNA sequence: TGTGCCAGTAGCGTTACAGGGGGCGCGGAAGGCTACACCTTC. Translated, it gives CASSVTGGAEGYTF.

This chain uses TRBV10-3 with TRBJ2-7; tentatively, D is TRBD2 (6 bases). Trimming cost V 2 bases and J 6 bases, with 11 bases left between them. There are 13 residues in the CDR3. Per the germline V gene, CDR1 is ENHRY and CDR2 is SYGVKD. The CDR3 region is CAISEGTASEQYF. The CDR3 nucleotides read TGTGCCATCAGTGAGGGGACTGCTAGCGAGCAGTACTTC.

This chain uses TRBV29-1 with TRBJ2-1; perhaps TRBD2 as D (6 bases). Germline loops: CDR1 SQVTM, CDR2 ANQGSEA. This CDR3 comprises 14 residues. V was cut by 2 bases and J by 0 bases, with 8 bases left in between. This CDR3 is CSVETSSSYNEQFF. DNA for the CDR3: TGCAGCGTTGAAACTAGCAGCTCCTACAATGAGCAGTTCTTC.

The rearrangement links TRBV6-5 to TRBJ1-1, with 10 positions matching TRBD1. The V gene end was trimmed by 7 bases and the J gene end by 4 bases; junction bases not matched to a gene: 3. The CDR3 totals 13 residues. Germline lookup yields CDR1 MNHEY and CDR2 SVGAGI. DNA for the CDR3: TGTGCCAGCATCCGACAGGGGGCCACTGAAGCTTTCTTT. It specifies CASIRQGATEAFF.

This sequence joins TRBV7-6 and TRBJ1-1; TRBD1 matches 9 bases. The CDR3 spans 15 residues. V trimming: 5 bases; J trimming: 1 base; junction bases outside the gene matches: 5. Germline V gives CDR1 SGHVS, CDR2 FNYEAQ. Here the CDR3 DNA reads TGTGCCAGCAGCCCCACAGGGGGCCAGAACACTGAAGCTTTCTTT. Translated: CASSPTGGQNTEAFF.

The genes are TRBV19 and TRBJ1-1; D not certain. The CDR3 spans 12 residues. V shed 3 bases and J shed 8 bases, with 10 bases lying between them. Germline V CDR1 and CDR2: LNHDA, SQIVND (reference sequence). The CDR3 region is CASSMVQQEAFF. The CDR3, as DNA: TGTGCCAGTAGTATGGTACAGCAAGAAGCTTTCTTT.

The chain couples TRBV5-6 to TRBJ2-7; no clear D gene. V was cut by 0 bases and J by 1 base, with 8 bases left in between. The germline gives CDR1 SGHDT, CDR2 YYEEEE. This CDR3 contains 14 residues. The CDR3 region has the DNA TGTGCCAGCAGCTTGGCCCCAGGATCCTACGAGCAGTACTTC. Translated: CASSLAPGSYEQYF.

J is TRBJ2-1 and V is TRBV6-4; the match to TRBD2 covers 7 bases. CDR3 size: 15 residues. Germline lookup yields CDR1 MRHNA and CDR2 SNTAGT. With 6 bases clipped from V and 0 bases from J, the junction kept 5 bases outside the gene matches. The CDR3: CASRQTSSSYNEQFF. DNA of the CDR3: TGTGCCAGCAGGCAGACTAGCAGCTCCTACAATGAGCAGTTCTTC.

The chain carries TRBV19 and TRBJ1-5; D is ambiguous. Trimming left V 5 bases short and J 9 bases short, with 14 bases between. The CDR3 loop spans 13 amino acids. Germline V gene data show CDR1 as LNHDA and CDR2 as SQIVND (reference sequence). CDR3 protein: CASSADRERPQHF. CDR3 nucleotides: TGTGCCAGTAGTGCCGATAGAGAACGGCCCCAGCATTTT. The full variable domain, in which reference TRBV19 and TRBJ1-5 provide the parts outside the CDR3, is DGGITQSPKYLFRKEGQNVTLSCEQNLNHDAMYWYRQDPGQGLRLIYYSQIVNDFQKGDIAEGYSVSREKKESFPLTVTSAQKNPTAFYLCASSADRERPQHFGDGTRLSIL.

Comment on this clone: The sample has other DNA sequences that encode this CDR3 too. The V and J genes are TRBV28 and TRBJ1-5; 9 bases fit TRBD1. Germline V gene sequence: CDR1 MDHEN, CDR2 SYDVKM. Unmatched junction bases numbered 4, after V lost 5 bases and J lost 2 bases. The CDR3 has 15 residues. CDR3 DNA: TGTGCCAGCAGTACAGGGGGCGATGGCAATCAGCCCCAGCATTTT. It is translated as CASSTGGDGNQPQHF.

The chain uses TRBV19 and TRBJ1-5, with TRBD1 matching over 10 bases. The CDR3 is 16 residues long. Germline CDR1 LNHDA, CDR2 SQIVND (reference sequence). The V gene end was trimmed by 5 bases and the J gene end by 4 bases; junction bases not matched to a gene: 8. In nucleotides, the CDR3 is TGTGCCAGTAGTGGGGTCGCGGGACAGGGGAATCAGCCCCAGCATTTT. Protein product: CASSGVAGQGNQPQHF.